This T cell receptor beta chain was found in a study of shared clonotypes between healthy human individuals (dated by TCRdb to the early 2020s). About the study as a whole: Two women and a few men aged 18 to 49 years were included in the cohort. For each donor, CD4 naive and CD4 memory were each run on three plates, CD8 naive on two plates, and CD8 memory on one plate. The study deeply sequenced blood TCR repertoires of several healthy adults to estimate repertoire size and the extent of clonotype sharing between individuals. Different laboratories and diverse techniques were used to prepare libraries and sequence TCR repertoires, to increase sequencing depth and limit assay-specific biases. Between about 0.94 and 8.9 billion PBMCs per donor were obtained by leukapheresis.

The study at large found these results: The small number of donors limited the genetic and exposure-history diversity represented. When a few donors were compared, the shared fraction of clonotypes was roughly 5% for naive CD4, about 4% for naive CD8, 2% to 2.5% for memory CD4, and roughly 0.4% for memory CD8. Naive subsets generally had larger estimated clonotype richness than memory subsets did. Sampling was restricted to blood, and TCR repertoires in tissues likely differ from the TCR repertoires found in blood. Pairwise subsampling led to the expectation that sequencing depth would affect the degree of clonotype sharing among donors. Even with the large sequencing depth, rarefaction of the sorted-subset datasets indicated that sequencing was incomplete. Compared with non-shared clonotypes, the clonotypes found in all four sorted-subset donors had higher generation probabilities.

Donors were healthy HIV-negative adults with no recently reported acute infections or vaccinations. Every donor was a Caucasian adult residing in Nashville, Tennessee, USA. CD4+ T cells were enriched through magnetic negative selection, after which naive cells were positively selected on CD45RA and the remaining negative fraction served as the memory subset. After blood collection by leukapheresis, PBMCs were isolated using Ficoll-Histopaque density gradient centrifugation and then cryopreserved in the vapor phase of liquid nitrogen. Analytical flow cytometry was used to check the purity and quantity of every magnetically sorted T cell population. Genomic DNA was isolated from every sorted fraction and measured by UV absorbance on a Nanodrop 2000c. Remarks on this clone: No antigen is known for it. No qualities accompany the bases; no much larger clone lies one base away.

V drops 5 bases and J drops 2 bases, leaving 12 bases in between. The germline V gene specifies SGHRS as CDR1 and YFSETQ as CDR2. The CDR3 covers 14 residues, taking in both the cysteine and the phenylalanine. Just CDR3 DNA is preserved here, 42 bases in frame from base 1. TCR CDR3 regions were amplified from genomic DNA by multiplex PCR using the deep immunoSEQ assay. Extracted genomic DNA from each cell subset was spread evenly across all wells of several immunoSEQ 96-well plates, with each plate serving as a replicate. For sorted subsets, each replicate PCR was loaded with approximately 190 ng genomic DNA, equivalent to 25,000 to 35,000 T cell genomes. Purified libraries were measured with a Qubit 3.0 fluorometer, size-checked on a Bioanalyzer 2100, and measured again with the KAPA Library Quantification kit. Every immunoSEQ 96-well plate was sequenced on a separate single-read 150-cycle Illumina NextSeq 550 flow cell. The source study handled its data this way. Because only junctional sequences without quality scores were contained in the immunoSEQ output, filtering matching that applied to full-length reads could not be performed. Sequences were annotated with PyIR, a Python wrapper for IgBLAST v1.9, using IMGT germline references to assign V/J genes and CDR3. Reads were removed for weak V/J assignments (E-value above 1e-6), missing CDR3, stop codons, out-of-frame junctions, or ambiguous translated residues. V3J clonotypes were defined as sequences sharing the same inferred V gene, J gene, and CDR3 amino acid sequence. Percentage overlap between repertoires was computed as shared unique clonotypes divided by the size of the smaller repertoire. Three approaches were used to assess repertoire richness: RTK rarefaction, the Chao1 estimator, and Recon v2.1 estimates of unobserved clonotypes. Generation probabilities were computed with OLGA for all TCRbeta clonotypes obtained by the gDNA method from four donors. In TCRdb, the immuneACCESS table is reduced to in-frame sequences with V and J assigned. These tables do not hold every clone; where another copy was compared, an unresolved V gene accounts for under half, and the others remain unexplained. V and J calls plus clone size are reproduced from that table; the DNA served to infer D and trimming. This sample holds millions of clones; 85% to 95% were observed only once. More than 0.1% of the sample rests with the top ten.

This sequence was found in a man aged 18-30 years in good health. This chain is built from TRBV5-1 and TRBJ2-3, with no D gene named confidently. Sequencing was done on a sample of naive CD4+ T cells sorted from blood. The cell subset or site label corresponds to: CD45RA+ positively selected. The DNA is TGCGCCAGCAGGTCCGCGACCCTCACAGATACGCAGTATTTT. Translated, this gives CASRSATLTDTQYF.